Shown below are 22 T cell receptor beta chains from a single sample sequenced in a study of CXCR3-negative and CXCR3-positive naive CD8 T cells. UMI-tagged TRB cDNA libraries were built via 5' RACE. No DNA is given; TCRdb re-called the 5' RACE reads and lists each CDR3 protein once. The sample totals 100,000 to 150,000 distinct CDR3 sequences; its top ten clones hold approximately 0.5%. The sequencing sample was made of naive CXCR3- CD8+ T cells from blood. The subset here: CD45RO-CCR7+CD27+CD95- naive CD8+ T cells lacking CXCR3 (TNR3-). The receptors shown here come from a human donor in good health. Some clones in this sample may be carry-over from other donors' samples.

V gene TRBV20-1 combines with J gene TRBJ2-1; TCRdb outputs TRBD1, but without DNA this stays unchecked. Germline CDR1 reads DFQATT; CDR2 reads SNEGSKA (reference sequence). This CDR3 comprises 13 residues. CDR3 residues: CSGQRATYNEQFF.

This rearrangement joins TRBV4-1 to TRBJ2-7. The germline V gene encodes CDR1 MGHRA and CDR2 YSYEKL. This CDR3 has 14 amino acids. The CDR3 here is CASSQDPDTYEQYF.

The rearrangement uses TRBV27 and TRBJ2-7; TCRdb returns TRBD2, unconfirmable since there is no DNA. This CDR3 has 14 amino acids. CDR1 and CDR2 (germline): MNHEY, SMNVEV (reference sequence). CDR3: CASSLSLAINEQYF.

The chain is built from TRBV6-4 and TRBJ2-3; as DNA is missing, the TRBD1 call by TCRdb cannot be tested. Germline CDR1 is MRHNA and CDR2 is SNTAGT. This CDR3 has 15 amino acids. The CDR3 here is CASSDSTGGPDTQYF.

The chain couples TRBV9 to TRBJ2-1; with no DNA, the TCRdb D assignment of TRBD1 cannot be verified. The CDR3 consists of 16 residues. In germline, CDR1 is SGDLS, CDR2 YYNGEE. The CDR3 spells CASSLRTASSYNEQFF.

J is TRBJ2-7 and V is TRBV13; TCRdb's assignment of TRBD1 cannot be checked, as there is no DNA. In germline, CDR1 is PRHDT, CDR2 FYEKMQ (reference sequence). This CDR3 spans 13 amino acids. The CDR3 region is CASSTGLGYEQYF.

This chain joins TRBV7-9 and TRBJ2-7. The CDR3 is 12 residues long. The germline CDR1 and CDR2 sequences are SEHNR and FQNEAQ (reference sequence). CDR3 loop: CASSLISYEQYF.

The CDR3 spells CASSWGSLSYEQYF. The chain employs TRBV14 and TRBJ2-7; TCRdb's D call of TRBD1 is untestable without DNA. Germline V gene lookup returns CDR1 SGHDN and CDR2 FVKESK. CDR3 length: 14 amino acids.

The chain combines TRBV9 with TRBJ2-1; the D call of TRBD2 rests on TCRdb alone, since no DNA is present to check it. From germline, CDR1 is SGDLS and CDR2 YYNGEE. The CDR3 is 15 amino acids. CDR3 region: CASSVASGVGNEQFF.

V and J are TRBV11-2 and TRBJ2-7; TCRdb indicates TRBD1, and absent DNA this call remains unverified. From germline, CDR1 is SGHAT and CDR2 FQNNGV. This CDR3 is built from 15 residues. This chain's CDR3 is CASSLEGAPSYEQYF.

This sequence joins TRBV7-9 and TRBJ2-7; the TCRdb call, TRBD1, lacks DNA for checking. This CDR3 region has 12 residues. The germline CDR1 and CDR2 sequences are SEHNR and FQNEAQ (reference sequence). CDR3 sequence: CASTPGAHEQYF.

V and J are TRBV11-2 and TRBJ2-1; TCRdb proposes TRBD2, but this gene call is untestable without DNA. From germline, CDR1 is SGHAT and CDR2 FQNNGV. CDR3 length equals 13 residues. This CDR3 is CASSLGSGSRQFF. Supplemented by reference TRBV11-2 and TRBJ2-1, the full variable domain reads EAGVAQSPRYKIIEKRQSVAFWCNPISGHATLYWYQQILGQGPKLLIQFQNNGVVDDSQLPKDRFSAERLKGVDSTLKIQPAKLEDSAVYLCASSLGSGSRQFFGPGTRLTVL.

This chain connects TRBV28 to TRBJ2-7. Looked up from germline, CDR1 is MDHEN and CDR2 is SYDVKM. CDR3 length: 15 residues. The CDR3 protein is CASSLRRRASYEQYF.

The chain is built from TRBV3-1 and TRBJ2-7; TCRdb gives TRBD1 as the D gene, but with no DNA this cannot be confirmed. Germline lookup yields CDR1 LGHDT and CDR2 YNNKEL (reference sequence). CDR3 size: 17 residues. The CDR3 here is CASSRKITGQSSYEQYF.

The chain combines TRBV7-6 with TRBJ2-1; no DNA is available, so the TRBD2 call from TCRdb remains unchecked. Germline CDR1 and CDR2: SGHVS and FNYEAQ. The CDR3 sequence is 17 residues long. The CDR3 here is CASSPGGGGGRGNEQFF.

The chain joins TRBV29-1 to TRBJ2-3; TCRdb's D gene call, TRBD1, goes unchecked for lack of DNA. Germline V lookup: CDR1 SQVTM, CDR2 ANQGSEA. The CDR3 runs 12 residues. CDR3: CSVPGQADTQYF.

The CDR3: CASADFPYEQYF. The chain uses TRBV2 and TRBJ2-7. The germline V gene has CDR1 SNHLY and CDR2 FYNNEI. The CDR3 has 12 residues.

This sequence joins TRBV6-5 and TRBJ2-3; TCRdb returns TRBD2, unconfirmable since there is no DNA. The CDR3 extends over 17 amino acids. CDR1 and CDR2 (germline): MNHEY, SVGAGI. CDR3 sequence: CASSFGPSGGNTDTQYF.

The chain combines TRBV10-3 with TRBJ2-3; TCRdb names TRBD1, which stays unverified in the absence of DNA. The V gene's germline CDR1 is ENHRY and CDR2 SYGVKD. The CDR3 has 13 amino acids. The CDR3 sequence: CASRDTSTDTQYF.

The chain recombines TRBV9 with TRBJ2-7; TCRdb proposes TRBD1, but this gene call is untestable without DNA. The V gene's germline CDR1 is SGDLS and CDR2 YYNGEE. There are 15 residues in the CDR3. The CDR3 protein is CASSSGGTGGEEQYF.

The chain carries TRBV29-1 and TRBJ2-1; TCRdb gives TRBD2 as the D gene, but with no DNA this cannot be confirmed. The V gene's germline CDR1 is SQVTM and CDR2 ANQGSEA. The CDR3 runs 16 residues. CDR3: CSVAGTSGRDEHEQFF.

J is TRBJ2-1 and V is TRBV27; TCRdb's D call of TRBD2 is untestable without DNA. CDR1 and CDR2 from the germline V gene are MNHEY and SMNVEV (reference sequence). This CDR3 has 17 amino acids. The chain's CDR3 is CASSSWTSPGWNNEQFF.